The clone carrying this T cell receptor (beta chain) was detected only a few times. Its antigen is undetermined. TCRdb passed the 5' RACE reads through MiXCR, listing each CDR3 protein once. The table records about 110,000 distinct CDR3 sequences, over 15% of them present only once. The data stem from a study of T-cell memory formation after mild COVID-19. Findings of the study overall: Clones that got smaller from day 15 to 85 had even CD4/CD8, while clones growing later tipped toward CD4+. Cross-reactive memory apparently joined, as some responding clones appeared in pre-infection memory.

Between the trimmed V and J ends, which lost 3 bases and 6 bases, there was a span of 17 bases. This CDR3 has 15 amino acids. The sequencing sample was made of PBMCs or a T cell subset sorted from them (not recorded which). The chain uses TRBV12-3 or TRBV12-4 and TRBJ1-1; unclear D gene. The TCR comes from a man in his late teens or twenties who had mild COVID-19 (a few samples of this study predate the infection). Cell type and time point are not known. For the CDR3, the DNA is TGTGCCAGCAGTTTCCGGTCAAGTATTCTCCCTGAAGCTTTCTTT. It specifies CASSFRSSILPEAFF.